This T cell receptor beta chain was profiled in a study of blood T cell repertoires in COVID-19 (dated by TCRdb to the early 2020s). Looking at the study overall: The collaborator samples originated in the United States, Italy and Spain and spanned the acute and convalescent phases of COVID-19. The prospective study material was composed of cDNA or gDNA derived from T cells, B-cell-depleted T cells, or PBMCs. The dataset comprised deeply sampled blood TCRbeta repertoires from subjects exposed to, actively infected with, or recovered from COVID-19. The repertoires were released in a freely available public database intended as a resource for research on the immune response to SARS-CoV-2. The samples were drawn from the first 160 participants of the ongoing ImmuneRACE study and from 1,254 subjects provided by 6 global collaborators. A de-identified subject ID, COVID-19 status, age in years and sex were almost always included in the sample metadata. Where available, HLA class I and class II types were taken from metadata supplied by the sample provider and were not determined by assay-based typing. What the research found in general, with its limitations: Clinical and demographic metadata were provided uncurated, with the amount varying by source and participant.

The immunoSEQ Assay, a bias-controlled multiplex PCR, was used to amplify TCRbeta CDR3 regions from genomic DNA. The authors' analysis ran thus. The number of nucleated cells in each sample was estimated by amplification of reference gene primers within the assay. To quantify the absolute abundance of each unique TCRbeta CDR3 rearrangement, sequence reads were collapsed and filtered. Productive Simpson clonality was computed per sample as the square root of Simpson's diversity index over productive rearrangements. In its TCRdb copy, this immuneACCESS table keeps in-frame sequences only and misses some clones. Where compared with another copy, unresolved V genes explain less than half of these, and the others have no known cause. D and trimming come from the DNA, and the V and J calls and clone size come from that table. This sample gives about 320,000 clones in total; 88% of them show up just once. 1.5% to 2% of the sample is in the top ten clones.

According to the germline V gene, CDR1 reads SGDLS and CDR2 reads YYNGEE. For this chain, trimming is 3 bases at the V end and 6 bases at the J end, and the number of junction bases without a gene match is 11. CDR3 length: 15 amino acids, cysteine to phenylalanine. Just CDR3 DNA is preserved here, 45 bases in frame from base 1. Comments on this clone: Its antigen remains unidentified. No base quality information exists; no much larger clone differs at one position.

At one collaborating source in Seattle, patients were enrolled during active infection and were followed longitudinally through the course of disease. Whole blood was collected in K2EDTA tubes by collaborating institutions according to the institutions' own protocols. For TCRbeta analysis, collaborator samples were shipped as frozen whole blood, as isolated PBMCs, or as DNA extracted from either sample type. The source material was peripheral blood. The TCR was taken from a woman aged 25 to 45 with COVID-19, enrolled during active disease. The chain uses TRBV9 and TRBJ1-1; 7 nucleotides in the junction match TRBD1. The CDR3 corresponds to CASSATTGSMSEAFF. The DNA sequence is given as TGTGCCAGCAGCGCGACGACAGGGTCGATGTCTGAAGCTTTCTTT. Reference TRBV9 and TRBJ1-1 genes cover what lies past the CDR3, so the full variable domain is DSGVTQTPKHLITATGQRVTLRCSPRSGDLSVYWYQQSLDQGLQFLIQYYNGEERAKGNILERFSAQQFPDLHSELNLSSLELGDSALYFCASSATTGSMSEAFFGQGTRLTVV.